Listed below are T cell receptor beta chains from one sample, sequenced in a study of T cell changes during pregnancy in multiple sclerosis. Assay used: immunoSEQ multiplex PCR; TCRdb lists only in-frame clones, some missing. The sample lists about 83,000 clones, around 93% occurring once. The sample in question was PBMCs, obtained in the first trimester of pregnancy. Every receptor here comes from a female donor in good health, serving as a control in a pregnancy study. Some clones in this sample may be carry-over from other donors' samples. CDR3s include the opening cysteine and the closing phenylalanine or tryptophan. A D gene is named only where the DNA matches it firmly. Rows may omit the clone size; those that give it use once, few, many or a size class.

v_call	d_call	j_call	clone_size	cdr3_aa	cdr3_nt
TRBV9	-	TRBJ2-3	-	CASSPPVWTSSTDTQYF	TGTGCCAGCAGCCCTCCCGTTTGGACTTCGAGCACAGATACGCAGTATTTT
TRBV19	TRBD1	TRBJ1-1	-	CASSTRPGQGALGTEAFF	TGTGCCAGTAGTACACGGCCGGGACAGGGGGCATTGGGCACTGAAGCTTTCTTT
TRBV6-4	-	TRBJ2-1	-	CASSRELGNYNEQFF	TGTGCCAGCAGCCGGGAGCTGGGGAACTACAATGAGCAGTTCTTC
TRBV29-1	TRBD1	TRBJ1-6	-	CSVITGERNSPLHF	TGCAGCGTTATAACAGGGGAGAGGAATTCACCCCTCCACTTT
TRBV19	-	TRBJ1-2	-	CASSLHKRGTLSYYYGYTF	TGTGCCAGTAGTCTTCATAAGCGGGGTACGCTCTCTTACTACTATGGCTACACCTTC
TRBV28	TRBD2	TRBJ2-1	-	CASGSRGLAGEQFF	TGTGCCAGCGGTTCCCGAGGACTAGCCGGCGAGCAGTTCTTC
TRBV5-1	-	TRBJ2-7	-	CASSLIPDISYEQYF	TGCGCCAGCAGCTTAATCCCGGACATTTCCTACGAGCAGTACTTC
TRBV19	TRBD1	TRBJ2-7	once	CASTLVGGQGYEQYF	TGTGCCAGTACCCTCGTCGGGGGACAGGGCTACGAGCAGTACTTC
TRBV5-4	TRBD1	TRBJ1-2	-	CASSLDPGGQDGYTF	TGTGCCAGCAGCTTGGACCCAGGGGGCCAGGACGGCTACACCTTC
TRBV2	TRBD2	TRBJ2-3	once	CASRTSGRTDTQYF	TGTGCCAGCAGAACTAGCGGGAGAACAGATACGCAGTATTTT
TRBV7-9	TRBD2	TRBJ2-7	-	CASSPPIREGRYEQYF	TGTGCCAGCAGCCCTCCCATACGGGAGGGGAGGTACGAGCAGTACTTC
TRBV28	-	TRBJ2-1	-	CASTTGGAQLRGEQFF	TGTGCCAGCACGACGGGCGGGGCTCAGTTACGGGGTGAGCAGTTCTTC
TRBV4-3	-	TRBJ2-5	-	CASSQGGILETQYF	TGCGCCAGCAGCCAAGGAGGGATTTTGGAGACCCAGTACTTC
TRBV5-1	-	TRBJ2-7	-	CASSFGQTYEQYF	TGCGCCAGCAGCTTTGGACAGACCTACGAGCAGTACTTC
TRBV29-1	-	TRBJ2-3	once	CSVESGFTDTQYF	TGCAGCGTTGAAAGCGGATTCACAGATACGCAGTATTTT
TRBV27	TRBD1	TRBJ2-7	-	CASSTLETGDYEQYF	TGTGCCAGCAGTACCTTGGAGACAGGGGACTACGAGCAGTACTTC
TRBV19	TRBD2	TRBJ2-7	-	CASSDLAGVSEQYF	TGTGCCAGTAGTGATCTAGCGGGAGTGAGCGAGCAGTACTTC
TRBV11-2	TRBD1	TRBJ2-3	-	CASSPLGGADTQYF	TGTGCCAGCAGCCCTCTAGGGGGCGCAGATACGCAGTATTTT
TRBV19	-	TRBJ2-7	-	CARSQQAYSYEQYF	TGTGCCAGAAGCCAACAGGCCTATTCCTACGAGCAGTACTTC
TRBV9	-	TRBJ1-1	-	CASSVARDTFTYMNTEAFF	TGTGCCAGCAGCGTAGCTCGTGACACCTTCACTTATATGAACACTGAAGCTTTCTTT
TRBV10-3	TRBD2	TRBJ2-1	-	CAIRTSGPYNEQFF	TGTGCCATCAGGACTAGCGGGCCCTACAATGAGCAGTTCTTC
TRBV5-1	-	TRBJ1-1	-	CASSSQGPHTEAFF	TGCGCCAGCAGTTCTCAGGGTCCGCACACTGAAGCTTTCTTT
TRBV6-6	TRBD1	TRBJ2-7	once	CASSFGQGEQYF	TGTGCCAGCAGTTTCGGACAGGGGGAGCAGTACTTC
TRBV5-4	TRBD2	TRBJ2-3	-	CASSLGTSVSSTDTQYF	TGTGCCAGCAGCTTGGGGACTAGCGTTTCTAGCACAGATACGCAGTATTTT
TRBV4-2	-	TRBJ1-2	-	CASSQGPGGDGYTF	TGTGCCAGCAGCCAGGGTCCTGGGGGGGATGGCTACACCTTC
TRBV28	TRBD1	TRBJ2-7	-	CASSPNPGQGAYEQYF	TGTGCCAGCAGTCCAAACCCGGGACAGGGGGCGTACGAGCAGTACTTC
TRBV7-2	TRBD2	TRBJ2-7	-	CASSKLAGGGYEQYF	TGTGCCAGCAGCAAACTAGCGGGAGGAGGCTACGAGCAGTACTTC
TRBV28	TRBD1	TRBJ1-4	-	CASSFRTGLNEKLFF	TGTGCCAGCAGTTTCCGGACAGGCCTTAATGAAAAACTGTTTTTT
TRBV13	-	TRBJ2-7	-	CASSQTSYEQYF	TGTGCCAGCAGCCAAACATCCTACGAGCAGTACTTC
TRBV9	TRBD2	TRBJ2-3	-	CASGLATDTQYF	TGTGCCAGCGGACTAGCGACAGATACGCAGTATTTT
TRBV27	-	TRBJ2-2	-	CASSLSAPTYTGELFF	TGTGCCAGCAGTTTATCAGCCCCAACTTACACCGGGGAGCTGTTTTTT